A single sample is the source of the 30 T cell receptor beta chains below, sequenced in a study of early T cells in non-severe SARS-CoV-2 infection. One entry per CDR3 protein, called by TCRdb with MiXCR from the 5' RACE reads. The sample lists about 27,000 distinct CDR3 sequences; 4.5% to 5.5% were seen once. The sample taken for sequencing was whole blood. The receptors were gathered from an adult who was a healthcare worker with PCR-confirmed SARS-CoV-2 infection or an uninfected control (not recorded which).

This clonotype has at least ten counts. The chain has TRBV4-2 and TRBJ2-7; D gene unclear. V was clipped by 1 base and J by 5 bases, with 12 bases between them. Looked up from germline, CDR1 is LGHNA and CDR2 is YNFKEQ. The CDR3 covers 14 residues. The CDR3 nucleotides are TGTGCCAGCAGCCAAGTGACCCTACGCGACGAGCAGTACTTC. Translating gives CASSQVTLRDEQYF.

This clonotype was seen at least ten times. V gene TRBV6-1 combines with J gene TRBJ1-2, with unresolved D. V was cut by 1 base and J by 8 bases, with 14 bases left in between. The CDR3 is 14 amino acids. The germline V gene has CDR1 MNHNS and CDR2 SASEGT. CDR3 sequence reads: CASSEGPDPLGYTF. The CDR3 DNA is TGTGCCAGCAGTGAAGGACCGGACCCCCTAGGCTACACCTTC.

Ten or more counts support this clonotype. V and J are TRBV29-1 and TRBJ2-5; D is tentatively TRBD1 or TRBD2 (5 bases each). Trimming took off 6 bases at V and 3 bases at J, with 20 bases between the two ends. The germline V gene has CDR1 SQVTM and CDR2 ANQGSEA. The CDR3 runs 15 residues. The CDR3 reads CSVSGARMRKETQYF. The CDR3 nucleotides read TGCAGCGTCTCCGGGGCCAGAATGCGAAAAGAGACCCAGTACTTC.

This clonotype was counted many times. This CDR3 reads CASLGQGAEAFF. The CDR3 bases are TGTGCCAGCTTAGGACAGGGGGCTGAAGCTTTCTTT. The chain employs TRBV6-5 and TRBJ1-1, with 10 bases fitting TRBD1. With 8 bases clipped from V and 6 bases from J, the junction kept 3 bases outside the gene matches. Germline lookup yields CDR1 MNHEY and CDR2 SVGAGI. The CDR3 runs 12 residues.

This clonotype was recorded at least ten times. This chain joins TRBV5-6 and TRBJ2-3; 9 nucleotides match TRBD2. This CDR3 has 13 residues. The V gene end was trimmed by 4 bases and the J gene end by 5 bases; junction bases not matched to a gene: 2. Germline loops: CDR1 SGHDT, CDR2 YYEEEE. The CDR3 DNA sequence: TGTGCCAGCAGCCGGCGGGGGGGAGATACGCAGTATTTT. This encodes CASSRRGGDTQYF.

This clonotype occurred many times. The V and J genes are TRBV4-1 and TRBJ1-3, with D perhaps matching TRBD1 (5 bases). Trimming shortened V by 0 bases and J by 3 bases, and 12 bases separated the two germline ends. The CDR3 extends over 16 amino acids. The germline CDR1 and CDR2 sequences are MGHRA and YSYEKL. CDR3: CASSQERRVGGNTIYF. The CDR3 DNA is TGCGCCAGCAGCCAAGAGCGCAGGGTGGGTGGAAACACCATATATTTT.

Remarks on this clonotype: This could be a read error, since a much larger clone is one nucleotide away. V usage is TRBV29-1 and J usage is TRBJ1-3; TRBD1 might be the D (6 bases). Germline V gene sequence: CDR1 SQVTM, CDR2 ANQGSEA. CDR3 length equals 13 residues. V lost 8 bases and J lost 2, with 13 bases in between. CDR3: CSISQGTGNTIYF. DNA of the CDR3: TGCAGCATTTCACAGGGCACTGGAAACACCATATATTTT. The full variable domain, its missing parts supplied by reference TRBV29-1 and TRBJ1-3, is SAVISQKPSRDICQRGTSLTIQCQVDSQVTMMFWYRQQPGQSLTLIATANQGSEATYESGFVIDKFPISRPNLTFSTLTVSNMSPEDSSIYLCSISQGTGNTIYFGEGSWLTVV.

V usage is TRBV11-2 and J usage is TRBJ1-1; D is ambiguous. Deletions cut 1 base from V and 5 bases from J, with 14 bases between. The CDR3 is made up of 15 amino acids. Germline V gene data show CDR1 as SGHAT and CDR2 as FQNNGV. In DNA, the CDR3 is TGTGCCAGCAGCTTAGGAGGGAGTTTGCTGACTGAAGCTTTCTTT. It translates to CASSLGGSLLTEAFF.

This clonotype was seen only a few times. This chain uses TRBV10-1 with TRBJ2-7, with a possible D match to TRBD1 (5 bases). The CDR3 loop spans 13 amino acids. The V gene lost 3 bases and the J gene lost 6 bases, with 12 bases spanning the gap. The germline V gene encodes CDR1 WNHNN and CDR2 SYGVQD (reference sequence). The CDR3 protein is CASSDGQAPEQYF. CDR3 bases: TGCGCCAGCAGTGACGGACAAGCCCCCGAGCAGTACTTC.

In this sample, this clonotype turned up once. The chain links TRBV7-2 to TRBJ2-2; the D is unclear. Germline V lookup: CDR1 SGHTA, CDR2 FQGNSA. The CDR3 runs to 13 residues. Trimming took 10 bases from V and 3 from J, leaving 12 bases between them. The DNA of the CDR3 is TGTGCCACCCTACGGGTTTACACCGGGGAGCTGTTTTTT. Its translation: CATLRVYTGELFF.

This clonotype is medium-sized in the sample. The V gene is TRBV10-1, the J gene TRBJ1-1; D is undetermined. The V and J ends lost 3 bases and 1 base respectively, with 6 bases between them. This CDR3 spans 13 amino acids. CDR1 is WNHNN and CDR2 is SYGVQD in the germline V gene (reference sequence). The DNA for the CDR3 is TGCGCCAGCAGTGACAGTCAGAACACTGAAGCTTTCTTT. Translation: CASSDSQNTEAFF.

This clonotype was found a few times. The rearrangement uses TRBV29-1 and TRBJ2-5, with unresolved D. The germline V and J ends were trimmed by 5 bases and 5 bases, with 12 bases remaining between them. The CDR3 extends over 12 amino acids. The germline CDR1 and CDR2 sequences are SQVTM and ANQGSEA. Written as DNA, the CDR3 is TGCAGCGTTCTTGGGCGAGAGGAGACCCAGTACTTC. It yields the protein CSVLGREETQYF.

This clonotype occurred many times. The rearrangement uses TRBV29-1 and TRBJ1-1, with D hard to call. Trimming left V 5 bases short and J 5 bases short, with 6 bases between. Germline lookup yields CDR1 SQVTM and CDR2 ANQGSEA. This CDR3 region has 10 residues. In DNA, the CDR3 is TGCAGCGTTCTGGGAACTGAAGCTTTCTTT. Protein sequence: CSVLGTEAFF.

This clonotype has at least ten counts. The chain carries TRBV12-3 or TRBV12-4 and TRBJ2-2; no clear D. V dropped 5 bases and J dropped 7 bases, with 17 bases sitting between them. The CDR3 totals 15 residues. The CDR3 sequence: CASSRNGRRDGELFF. The CDR3 region has the DNA TGTGCCAGCAGTCGCAATGGAAGAAGGGACGGGGAGCTGTTTTTT.

This clonotype was seen many times. The rearrangement joins TRBV5-1 to TRBJ2-5; D call uncertain. The germline V gene has CDR1 SGHRS and CDR2 YFSETQ. The CDR3 covers 13 residues. Trimming pared 1 base from V and 2 bases from J, leaving 6 bases between. CDR3 in DNA: TGCGCCAGCAGCTTGAACAGACAAGAGACCCAGTACTTC. Protein product: CASSLNRQETQYF. Full variable domain (outside the CDR3, taken from reference TRBV5-1 and TRBJ2-5): KAGVTQTPRYLIKTRGQQVTLSCSPISGHRSVSWYQQTPGQGLQFLFEYFSETQRNKGNFPGRFSGRQFSNSRSEMNVSTLELGDSALYLCASSLNRQETQYFGPGTRLLVL.

The genes are TRBV6-2 or TRBV6-3 and TRBJ2-1; a possible D gene is TRBD2 (5 bases). Germline lookup yields CDR1 MNHEY and CDR2 SVGEGT. Trimming left V 4 bases short and J 8 bases short, with 9 bases between. The CDR3 is made up of 12 amino acids. DNA of the CDR3: TGTGCCAGCAGTTTAGGACTGGATGAGCAGTTCTTC. It specifies CASSLGLDEQFF.

This clonotype was detected a few times. The CDR3 region is CASSEPSGVGLGSPLHF. The CDR3, as DNA: TGCGCCAGCAGTGAGCCTTCAGGGGTTGGCTTGGGTTCACCCCTCCACTTT. The J gene is TRBJ1-6, the V gene TRBV10-2, with a tentative D call TRBD1 (6 bases). Germline V CDR1 and CDR2: WSHSY, SAAADI. The CDR3 runs 17 residues. Trimming shortened V by 2 bases and J by 9 bases, and 20 bases separated the two germline ends.

This chain connects TRBV4-3 to TRBJ2-1; maybe TRBD1 (5 bases). This CDR3 has 15 residues. Germline CDR1 is LGHNA and CDR2 is YSLEER. V was pared by 0 bases and J by 0 bases, with 6 bases between. Here the CDR3 reads CASSQDQGSYNEQFF. The CDR3 DNA follows: TGCGCCAGCAGCCAAGATCAGGGCTCCTACAATGAGCAGTTCTTC.

The table lists this clonotype with many counts. J is TRBJ1-1 and V is TRBV6-5; D uncertain. Deletions cut 4 bases from V and 6 bases from J, with 18 bases between. The V gene's germline CDR1 is MNHEY and CDR2 SVGAGI. The CDR3 is 15 amino acids. CDR3 region: CASSSPAREASEAFF. The DNA for the CDR3 is TGTGCCAGCAGTTCTCCCGCCCGGGAGGCCTCTGAAGCTTTCTTT.

The V call is TRBV5-5, the J call TRBJ2-7, with D uncertain. Between the trimmed V and J ends, which lost 7 bases and 3 bases, there was a span of 8 bases. The CDR3 loop spans 11 amino acids. CDR1 is SGHKS, CDR2 YYEKEE, per germline (reference sequence). CDR3 nucleotides: TGTGCCAGCGTAGACAACTACGAGCAGTACTTC. It codes for CASVDNYEQYF.

This clonotype was counted a few times. The J gene is TRBJ2-7, the V gene TRBV7-9; D is possibly TRBD1 (5 bases). CDR1 is SEHNR, CDR2 FQNEAQ, per germline (reference sequence). V shed 5 bases and J shed 3 bases, with 11 bases lying between them. CDR3 size: 13 residues. As DNA, the CDR3 is TGTGCCAGCAGCCCGACAGCACTCTACGAGCAGTACTTC. Its translation: CASSPTALYEQYF. The full variable domain, completed using reference TRBV7-9 and TRBJ2-7, is DTGVSQNPRHKITKRGQNVTFRCDPISEHNRLYWYRQTLGQGPEFLTYFQNEAQLEKSRLLSDRFSAERPKGSFSTLEIQRTEQGDSAMYLCASSPTALYEQYFGPGTRLTVT.

This clonotype was detected ten times or more. The chain recombines TRBV29-1 with TRBJ2-2; no clear D. Germline V gene data show CDR1 as SQVTM and CDR2 as ANQGSEA. The CDR3 has 14 residues. Trimming took off 6 bases at V and 0 bases at J, with 11 bases between the two ends. CDR3 amino acids: CSVTGATNTGELFF. CDR3 DNA: TGCAGCGTCACGGGCGCAACGAACACCGGGGAGCTGTTTTTT.

This clonotype is labeled as medium-sized. This rearrangement joins TRBV11-2 to TRBJ2-7; the match to TRBD1 covers 8 bases. The CDR3 spans 16 residues. CDR1 and CDR2 (germline): SGHAT, FQNNGV. J lost 4 bases, V lost 1 base, and 9 bases had no gene match. The CDR3 protein is CASSLAYRGNPYEQYF. CDR3 DNA: TGTGCCAGCAGCTTAGCGTACAGGGGGAACCCGTACGAGCAGTACTTC.

This clonotype was seen repeatedly, ten times or more. This sequence joins TRBV2 and TRBJ1-1; 9 positions agree with TRBD1. Trimming at V came to 6 bases and at J to 0 bases, leaving 5 bases not matched to a gene. Germline V gene lookup returns CDR1 SNHLY and CDR2 FYNNEI. CDR3 length: 15 residues. The CDR3 spells CASRGQGLMNTEAFF. CDR3 DNA: TGTGCCAGCAGGGGACAGGGACTAATGAACACTGAAGCTTTCTTT.

This clonotype has ten or more counts. This chain links TRBV6-1 with TRBJ1-1; 9 bases are shared with TRBD1. CDR1 is MNHNS and CDR2 is SASEGT in the germline V gene. The CDR3 consists of 13 residues. Trimming cost V 5 bases and J 7 bases; bases outside gene matches: 5. The CDR3 is CASSKDRGFEAFF. As DNA, the CDR3 is TGTGCCAGCAGTAAGGACAGGGGTTTTGAAGCTTTCTTT.

The table lists this clonotype with many counts. This sequence joins TRBV7-9 and TRBJ1-1; D unresolved. The CDR3 is 15 amino acids. CDR1 and CDR2 from the germline V gene are SEHNR and FQNEAQ (reference sequence). Trimming shortened V by 5 bases and J by 0 bases, and 13 bases separated the two germline ends. CDR3 nucleotides: TGTGCCAGCAGCCTCAGGCAGCACTTGAACACTGAAGCTTTCTTT. Protein: CASSLRQHLNTEAFF. Drawing the rest from reference TRBV7-9 and TRBJ1-1, the complete variable domain is DTGVSQNPRHKITKRGQNVTFRCDPISEHNRLYWYRQTLGQGPEFLTYFQNEAQLEKSRLLSDRFSAERPKGSFSTLEIQRTEQGDSAMYLCASSLRQHLNTEAFFGQGTRLTVV.

Many counts were recorded for this clonotype. This rearrangement joins TRBV9 to TRBJ2-1; maybe TRBD1 (6 bases). V was clipped by 4 bases and J by 6 bases, with 17 bases between them. This CDR3 is 15 amino acids long. Germline CDR1 SGDLS, CDR2 YYNGEE. CDR3 sequence reads: CASSPSGHIFNEQFF. Here the CDR3 DNA reads TGTGCCAGCAGCCCCTCGGGACATATATTCAATGAGCAGTTCTTC.

This clonotype was counted many times. The genes are TRBV4-3 and TRBJ1-4; the match to TRBD1 covers 9 bases. Per the germline V gene, CDR1 is LGHNA and CDR2 is YSLEER. This CDR3 contains 16 residues. Germline trimming cut 4 bases from V and 6 bases from J; bases unmatched to any gene: 9. CDR3 region: CASSRSWGQGHEKLFF. In nucleotides, the CDR3 is TGCGCCAGCAGCCGGTCTTGGGGACAGGGACATGAAAAACTGTTTTTT.

This clonotype has at least ten counts. The chain couples TRBV7-2 to TRBJ2-7; D possibly uses TRBD1 or TRBD2 (6 bases each). This CDR3 region has 15 residues. V was pared by 5 bases and J by 1 base, with 15 bases between. Per germline, CDR1 SGHTA and CDR2 FQGNSA. CDR3 coding DNA: TGTGCCAGCAGCCCCCTAAGGGGGGTTTCCTACGAGCAGTACTTC. Its translation is CASSPLRGVSYEQYF.

This clonotype has only a few counts. The chain couples TRBV12-3 or TRBV12-4 to TRBJ2-1; weak D call: TRBD1 (7 bases). Deletions cut 6 bases from V and 8 bases from J, with 14 bases between. The CDR3 sequence is 13 residues long. DNA of the CDR3: TGTGCCAGCAGCTGGAGGGGGCACGATGAGCAGTTCTTC. The encoded protein is CASSWRGHDEQFF.